This T cell receptor (beta chain) was documented in a study of graft-versus-host responses after intestinal transplantation. Background on the study: Anti-thymocyte globulin induction preceded about 3 years of tacrolimus and steroid maintenance in all recipients. Study-level points and caveats: Those patients showing graft-donor T cell macrochimerism displayed high graft-versus-host to host-versus-graft clonal ratios in allografts. Some GvH clones were seen earlier in gut or blood, suggesting intestinal origin.

In regard to this clone: Its antigen is unknown.

V trimming: 0 bases; J trimming: 1 base; junction bases outside the gene matches: 4. In germline, CDR1 is SGDLS, CDR2 YYNGEE. This CDR3 is 15 amino acids long. TCRdb keeps only in-frame clones here, not all; method: immunoSEQ multiplex PCR. The sample shows 100,000 to 140,000 clones, 80% to 90% of them seen only once. The sequence was obtained from a human donor who was the organ donor for an intestinal transplant. The chain carries TRBV9 and TRBJ2-7, with 7 nucleotides matching TRBD2. Here the sequenced sample was unstimulated CD4+ T cells sorted from spleen or lymph node cells, taken before transplant. The CDR3: CASSVEAGPSYEQYF. CDR3 DNA: TGTGCCAGCAGCGTAGAAGCGGGACCATCCTACGAGCAGTACTTC. The full variable domain, completed using reference TRBV9 and TRBJ2-7, is DSGVTQTPKHLITATGQRVTLRCSPRSGDLSVYWYQQSLDQGLQFLIQYYNGEERAKGNILERFSAQQFPDLHSELNLSSLELGDSALYFCASSVEAGPSYEQYFGPGTRLTVT.